This section outlines one T cell receptor (beta chain) sequence together with its context. The antigen it recognizes is unknown. Nothing much larger sits one base from this clone, and base qualities are not available. These data come from a study of blood T cell repertoires in COVID-19 (dated by TCRdb to about 2020). In terms of the full investigation: Samples covering the acute and convalescent phases of COVID-19 were provided by collaborators in the United States, Italy and Spain. The material from the prospective study consisted of cDNA or gDNA derived from T cells, B-cell-depleted T cells, or PBMCs. The dataset comprised deeply sampled blood TCRbeta repertoires from subjects exposed to, actively infected with, or recovered from COVID-19. The repertoires were released in a freely available public database meant as a resource for research on the immune response to SARS-CoV-2. The samples were drawn from two sources: the first 160 participants of the ongoing ImmuneRACE study, and over 950 subjects contributed by 6 global collaborators. Nearly every sample came with metadata listing a de-identified subject ID, COVID-19 status, age in years and sex. Where available, HLA class I and class II types were obtained from metadata supplied by the sample provider rather than from assay-based typing. Overall study results and their limits: Clinical and demographic metadata were provided uncurated, with the amount varying by source and participant.

The immunoSEQ Assay, a bias-controlled multiplex PCR, was used to amplify TCRbeta CDR3 regions from genomic DNA. Processing in the source paper ran as follows. The number of nucleated cells in each sample was estimated by amplification of reference gene primers within the assay. To quantify the absolute abundance of each unique TCRbeta CDR3 rearrangement, sequence reads were collapsed and filtered. Productive Simpson clonality was computed per sample as the square root of Simpson's diversity index over productive rearrangements. The clones in this table, taken by TCRdb from immuneACCESS, are in-frame only. Not every clone is retained; where verified, under half of the shortfall comes from an unresolved V gene, and the cause of the rest is unknown. For V, J and clone size, that table is used; D and trimming come from the DNA. This sample has roughly 360,000 clones in its table, and approximately 88% of those were observed once. About 0.89% of the sample belongs to the ten largest clones.

Participants in the prospective study were enrolled through a virtual design, were aged 18 to 89 years, and lived in approximately 25 United States geographic areas. Cohort assignment in the prospective study relied on participant-reported clinical history from a screening survey and a study questionnaire. In the prospective study, mobile phlebotomists collected whole blood, serum and a nasopharyngeal or oropharyngeal swab from each participant. Additional blood draws and questionnaires over a roughly two-month period could optionally be provided by prospective study participants. Before DNA extraction, blood samples from the prospective study were shipped at room temperature or frozen. This sequence was found in a woman aged 25-40 years with acute COVID-19. The sequencing sample was made of PBMCs or T cells enriched from blood (not recorded which).

The DNA sequence is as follows: TGTGCCACCAGCAAGGGACAGATTAATTCACCCCTCCACTTT. Its protein is CATSKGQINSPLHF. The V and J segments used are TRBV15 and TRBJ1-6, with 7 bases in between that match TRBD1. The CDR3 runs 14 amino acids, cysteine and phenylalanine included. The only DNA kept is the CDR3, 42 bases in frame from the first base. From the germline V gene (reference sequence), CDR1 is LNHNV and CDR2 is YYDKDF. V loses 4 bases at its end and J loses 6 bases; junction bases beyond the gene matches: 3.